A single sample is the source of the 20 T cell receptor beta chains below, sequenced in a study of blood T cell repertoires in COVID-19. The data were produced by immunoSEQ multiplex PCR, yet TCRdb's version contains in-frame clones alone and is incomplete. The data hold more than 300,000 clones, with roughly four fifths observed a single time. Sequenced sample: PBMCs or T cells enriched from blood (not recorded which). Source of these receptors: a woman aged 45 to 65 who had recovered from COVID-19.

The J gene is TRBJ1-1, the V gene TRBV7-9, with 9 nucleotides matching TRBD1. There are 18 residues in the CDR3. V lost 4 bases and J lost 10; bases outside the gene matches: 22. Germline CDR1 reads SEHNR; CDR2 reads FQNEAQ (reference sequence). CDR3 loop: CASSSDIRDRVAPIAAFF. In DNA form, the CDR3 reads TGTGCCAGCAGCTCCGACATCCGGGACAGGGTTGCTCCCATAGCAGCTTTCTTT.

V and J are TRBV6-2 or TRBV6-3 and TRBJ2-5; 12 bases are a match to TRBD2. CDR3 length equals 16 residues. V shed 6 bases, J shed 5 bases, and the junction held 10 bases outside the gene matches. Germline loops: CDR1 MNHEY, CDR2 SVGEGT. CDR3 nucleotides: TGTGCCAGCAGCCACGCTAGCGGGAGGGCCGTCGAGACCCAGTACTTC. Its protein product is CASSHASGRAVETQYF.

The chain combines TRBV3-1 (or the pseudogene TRBV3-2) with TRBJ2-1, with 9 bases aligning to TRBD2. This CDR3 spans 19 amino acids. V shed 4 bases and J 6 bases; nucleotides not matched to a gene: 19. CDR1 and CDR2 from the germline V gene are LGHDT and YNNKEL (reference sequence). The CDR3 loop is CASSPGSRTLAGVLNEQFF. Here the CDR3 DNA reads TGTGCCAGCAGCCCTGGTTCAAGAACCTTAGCGGGAGTCCTCAATGAGCAGTTCTTC.

The chain couples TRBV6-2 or TRBV6-3 to TRBJ2-5; TRBD1 matches at 7 bases. Trimming at V came to 6 bases and at J to 7 bases, leaving 8 bases not matched to a gene. CDR1 and CDR2 from the germline V gene are MNHEY and SVGEGT. The CDR3 runs to 13 residues. The CDR3 loop reads CASSAQGQGTQYF. CDR3 coding DNA: TGTGCCAGCAGCGCACAGGGGCAGGGGACCCAGTACTTC.

The rearrangement links TRBV27 to TRBJ2-1; D is unclear. CDR3 length equals 15 residues. CDR1 is MNHEY and CDR2 is SMNVEV in the germline V gene (reference sequence). Trimming pared 0 bases from V and 0 bases from J, leaving 6 bases between. The CDR3 sequence is CASSLSPSSYNEQFF. CDR3 sequence (DNA): TGTGCCAGCAGTTTATCCCCGAGCTCCTACAATGAGCAGTTCTTC.

The genes are TRBV30 and TRBJ1-3; no firm D call. CDR1 and CDR2 (germline): GTSNPN, SVGIG (reference sequence). The V gene lost 4 bases and the J gene lost 0 bases, with 10 bases spanning the gap. This CDR3 is built from 14 residues. This CDR3 is CAWTYRNSGNTIYF. The DNA for the CDR3 is TGTGCCTGGACCTACCGTAACTCTGGAAACACCATATATTTT.

This rearrangement joins TRBV27 to TRBJ1-2, with 7 bases identical to TRBD1. The CDR3 is 15 amino acids. V lost 0 bases and J lost 2; bases outside the gene matches: 3. CDR1 is MNHEY, CDR2 SMNVEV, per germline (reference sequence). The CDR3 sequence: CASSLSGRGNYGYTF. CDR3 in DNA: TGTGCCAGCAGTTTATCGGGCAGGGGGAACTATGGCTACACCTTC.

The chain has TRBV29-1 and TRBJ2-1; D may be TRBD2 (6 bases). CDR1 SQVTM and CDR2 ANQGSEA come from the germline V gene. Trimming pared 7 bases from V and 8 bases from J, leaving 15 bases between. The CDR3 spans 12 residues. In DNA, the CDR3 is TGCAGCGCCGCCCCGACTAGTGATGAGCAGTTCTTC. This gives the protein CSAAPTSDEQFF.

V usage is TRBV15 and J usage is TRBJ1-2; 11 bases are a match to TRBD1. V shed 8 bases and J 3 bases; nucleotides not matched to a gene: 2. Germline CDR1 is LNHNV and CDR2 is YYDKDF (reference sequence). The CDR3 is made up of 13 amino acids. The CDR3 bases are TGTGCCACCGGGACAGGGGGACACTATGGCTACACCTTC. It specifies CATGTGGHYGYTF.

This clone was observed a single time. V and J are TRBV19 and TRBJ2-1; 8 positions match TRBD2. V was clipped by 3 bases and J by 9 bases; unmatched bases: 7. The germline V gene encodes CDR1 LNHDA and CDR2 SQIVND (reference sequence). This CDR3 region has 14 residues. The CDR3 DNA reads TGTGCCAGTAGTATTGGTCGGGGGGGTTTTGAGCAGTTCTTC. It specifies CASSIGRGGFEQFF.

The chain links TRBV29-1 to TRBJ1-2; 7 bases match TRBD1. The CDR3 totals 12 residues. V lost 7 bases and J lost 7; bases outside the gene matches: 9. Germline CDR1 is SQVTM and CDR2 is ANQGSEA. The CDR3 coding sequence is TGCAGCGCCGGACAGGACTTGGGTGGCTACACCTTC. It translates to CSAGQDLGGYTF.

This clone has only a few counts. J is TRBJ1-1 and V is TRBV5-1; D may be TRBD1 (5 bases). CDR3 length: 14 amino acids. Germline values: CDR1 SGHRS, CDR2 YFSETQ. V was shortened by 4 bases and J by 3 bases, with 13 bases between the two germline ends. In DNA, the CDR3 is TGCGCCAGCAGCCCGGGGGTGGTGGACACTGAAGCTTTCTTT. This sequence encodes CASSPGVVDTEAFF.

V usage is TRBV30 and J usage is TRBJ2-1; 8 bases fit TRBD2. The germline V gene encodes CDR1 GTSNPN and CDR2 SVGIG (reference sequence). V lost 5 bases, J lost 4 bases, and 4 bases stayed unmatched. The CDR3 covers 13 residues. The CDR3 DNA reads as TGTGCCTGGGCGGGAGGTACTTACAATGAGCAGTTCTTC. As protein: CAWAGGTYNEQFF.

The V gene is TRBV3-1 (or the pseudogene TRBV3-2), the J gene TRBJ2-1; D uncertain. Trimming shortened V by 3 bases and J by 1 base, and 13 bases separated the two germline ends. The CDR3 is made up of 16 amino acids. In germline, CDR1 is LGHDT, CDR2 YNNKEL (reference sequence). CDR3 bases: TGTGCCAGCAGCCAGGAGAATGACCCTTCCTACAATGAGCAGTTCTTC. Protein product: CASSQENDPSYNEQFF.

This clone was observed a single time. The chain recombines TRBV7-2 with TRBJ1-2; 7 nucleotides match TRBD1. V was clipped by 5 bases and J by 4 bases; unmatched bases: 7. The CDR3 covers 14 residues. Germline CDR1 SGHTA, CDR2 FQGNSA. The CDR3 coding sequence is TGTGCCAGCAGCGCGCAGGGGGTACCCTATGGCTACACCTTC. This sequence encodes CASSAQGVPYGYTF.

The chain uses TRBV3-1 (or the pseudogene TRBV3-2) and TRBJ2-7; D remains ambiguous. Germline V lookup: CDR1 LGHDT, CDR2 YNNKEL (reference sequence). The length of the CDR3 is 16 residues. V dropped 8 bases and J dropped 5 bases, with 25 bases sitting between them. The CDR3 loop is CASLRLTLIKWDEQYF. DNA of the CDR3: TGTGCCAGCCTCCGACTCACCCTCATCAAGTGGGACGAGCAGTACTTC.

The chain employs TRBV27 and TRBJ2-7; perhaps TRBD2 as D (5 bases). Germline lookup yields CDR1 MNHEY and CDR2 SMNVEV (reference sequence). The CDR3 totals 13 residues. The V end was cut by 5 bases, the J end by 6 bases, with 14 bases between. CDR3 in amino acids: CASSNGYRGEQYF. DNA of the CDR3: TGTGCCAGCAGTAACGGGTATCGGGGCGAGCAGTACTTC.

The chain recombines TRBV7-5 with TRBJ1-4. TRBV7-5 is deemed a pseudogene. CDR3 length: 14 amino acids. The CDR3 DNA is TGTGTCAGAAGCTTAAGTCAGCGCTGCGAAAAACTGTTTTTT. Protein sequence: CVRSLSQRCEKLFF.

The chain combines TRBV4-1 with TRBJ2-3, with 8 nucleotides matching TRBD2. The CDR3 has 17 residues. The germline gives CDR1 MGHRA, CDR2 YSYEKL. V was pared by 0 bases and J by 6 bases, with 11 bases of the junction left unmatched. The CDR3 reads CASSQDRVAGGGDTQYF. The CDR3 bases are TGCGCCAGCAGCCAAGATCGGGTGGCGGGGGGCGGGGATACGCAGTATTTT.

The J gene is TRBJ1-5, the V gene TRBV18; TRBD1 matches at 7 bases. J was trimmed by 0 bases and V by 3 bases; bases with no gene match: 5. The CDR3 covers 16 residues. CDR1 and CDR2 (germline): KGHSH, LQKENI. The CDR3 DNA is TGTGCCAGCTCACCCTCGACAGGGAATAGCAATCAGCCCCAGCATTTT. It encodes CASSPSTGNSNQPQHF.